Sequencing of this T cell receptor (beta chain) was carried out in a study of T cells expressing NK-cell markers. About the research overall: According to the study, TCR beta repertoires originated from sorted CD3+CD56+NKG2C+, CD3+CD56+NKG2C- and CD3+CD56-NKG2C+ T cells.

There are 14 residues in the CDR3. In germline, CDR1 is SGHRS, CDR2 YFSETQ. Broader study findings: The study found these clonotypes also leading the CD3+CD56-NKG2C+ fraction in several donors.

In regard to this clonotype: Its antigen remains unknown.

From its re-call of the 5' RACE reads, TCRdb lists each CDR3 protein once, without DNA. The sample's table shows a few hundred thousand distinct CDR3 sequences. The TCR comes from a man between 18 and 29 years old in good health. Sequences were obtained from blood T cells: a sorted CD56 or NKG2C T cell subset, CD4+ or CD8+ T cells, or bulk PBMC T cells (not recorded which). The gene calls are TRBV5-1 and TRBJ2-5. CDR3 sequence reads: CASSLASQRETQYF.